A selection of T cell receptor beta chains follows, all from one sample in a study of blood T cell repertoires in COVID-19. Clones were read by immunoSEQ multiplex PCR, and TCRdb kept only the in-frame ones, dropping some. The sample carries fewer than 200,000 clones, around 73% recorded once. Sequencing used PBMCs or T cells enriched from blood (not recorded which). Receptor source: a woman aged 45-60 years who had recovered from COVID-19. Both conserved end residues are part of each CDR3. The order of the fields is clone size, J gene, D gene, V gene, CDR3 DNA, CDR3 protein. D genes are given only for firm matches. Where a row states a size, it is once, few, many or the class of an expanded clone; other rows omit it.

clone_size: NA; j_call: TRBJ1-5; d_call: NA; v_call: TRBV19; cdr3_nt: TGTGCCACCTCATGGGCAGGCAATCAGCCCCAGCATTTT; cdr3_aa: CATSWAGNQPQHF
clone_size: NA; j_call: TRBJ1-1; d_call: NA; v_call: TRBV27; cdr3_nt: TGTGCCAGCAGTCAAGGCGCAGGGAAGAACACTGAAGCTTTCTTT; cdr3_aa: CASSQGAGKNTEAFF
clone_size: NA; j_call: TRBJ1-5; d_call: NA; v_call: TRBV3-1/TRBV3-2; cdr3_nt: TGTGCCAGCTCCAGGGCCATCAATCAGCCCCAGCATTTT; cdr3_aa: CASSRAINQPQHF
clone_size: NA; j_call: TRBJ2-1; d_call: TRBD2; v_call: TRBV3-1/TRBV3-2; cdr3_nt: TGTGCCAGCAGCCAAGGAGCGAGCGGGAAGTCCTACAATGAGCAGTTCTTC; cdr3_aa: CASSQGASGKSYNEQFF
clone_size: NA; j_call: TRBJ2-1; d_call: TRBD2; v_call: TRBV10-2; cdr3_nt: TGCGCCAGCAGAAATAGCGGGAGATTTGAGCAGTTCTTC; cdr3_aa: CASRNSGRFEQFF
clone_size: once; j_call: TRBJ2-2; d_call: TRBD1; v_call: TRBV7-9; cdr3_nt: TGTGCCAGCAGCTCAAAAAAGGGACAGGCCTACACCGGGGAGCTGTTTTTT; cdr3_aa: CASSSKKGQAYTGELFF
clone_size: NA; j_call: TRBJ2-1; d_call: NA; v_call: TRBV9; cdr3_nt: TGTGCCAGCAGCGGAAGAGCGGACAATGAGCAGTTCTTC; cdr3_aa: CASSGRADNEQFF
clone_size: NA; j_call: TRBJ1-5; d_call: NA; v_call: TRBV4-1; cdr3_nt: TGCGCCAGCAGCCAAGGAGGGACTGCGTATCAGCCCCAGCATTTT; cdr3_aa: CASSQGGTAYQPQHF
clone_size: NA; j_call: TRBJ2-5; d_call: TRBD2; v_call: TRBV7-8; cdr3_nt: TGTGCCAGCAGCTTCACTAGCGGGAGGCAAGAGACCCAGTACTTC; cdr3_aa: CASSFTSGRQETQYF
clone_size: NA; j_call: TRBJ2-7; d_call: NA; v_call: TRBV5-1; cdr3_nt: TGCGCCACCTCAGAGGGTCCGGGTCTCAACGAGCAGTACTTC; cdr3_aa: CATSEGPGLNEQYF
clone_size: NA; j_call: TRBJ2-5; d_call: TRBD2; v_call: TRBV30; cdr3_nt: TGTGCCTGGAGTGGGACTAGCGGGAGGGGGACCCAGTACTTC; cdr3_aa: CAWSGTSGRGTQYF
clone_size: few; j_call: TRBJ2-7; d_call: NA; v_call: TRBV6-2/TRBV6-3; cdr3_nt: TGTGCCAGCAGTTCTGGACTGGGCCTTTACGAGCAGTACTTC; cdr3_aa: CASSSGLGLYEQYF
clone_size: NA; j_call: TRBJ1-2; d_call: NA; v_call: TRBV30; cdr3_nt: TGTGCCTGGAACCCGGAGGGATTCCTCAACTATGGCTACACCTTC; cdr3_aa: CAWNPEGFLNYGYTF
clone_size: NA; j_call: TRBJ1-2; d_call: NA; v_call: TRBV7-2; cdr3_nt: TGTGCCAGCAGCCGAGACAGCTCCTATGGCTACACCTTC; cdr3_aa: CASSRDSSYGYTF
clone_size: NA; j_call: TRBJ2-2; d_call: TRBD2; v_call: TRBV5-4; cdr3_nt: TGTGCCAGCAGCCCAAGGACTAGCGGGAGTCTTGGTGGCGGGGAGCTGTTTTTT; cdr3_aa: CASSPRTSGSLGGGELFF
clone_size: few; j_call: TRBJ1-5; d_call: TRBD1; v_call: TRBV2; cdr3_nt: TGTGCCAGCAGTGGCTTGCAGGGGGGCAATCAGCCCCAGCATTTT; cdr3_aa: CASSGLQGGNQPQHF
clone_size: NA; j_call: TRBJ1-2; d_call: NA; v_call: TRBV11-2; cdr3_nt: TGTGCCAGCAGTGAACAGGGTACCGGCTATGGCTACACCTTC; cdr3_aa: CASSEQGTGYGYTF
clone_size: NA; j_call: TRBJ2-1; d_call: TRBD1; v_call: TRBV7-2; cdr3_nt: TGTGCCAGCAGCTTAGCCGGGACAGGGAGGAATGAGCAGTTCTTC; cdr3_aa: CASSLAGTGRNEQFF
clone_size: once; j_call: TRBJ1-1; d_call: NA; v_call: TRBV15; cdr3_nt: TGTGCCACCAGCAGAGATGTCATGTACACTGAAGCTTTCTTT; cdr3_aa: CATSRDVMYTEAFF
clone_size: NA; j_call: TRBJ2-1; d_call: TRBD2; v_call: TRBV5-1; cdr3_nt: TGCGCCAGCAGCTTTCTTGGCAGCGGGAGAAATGAGCAGTTCTTC; cdr3_aa: CASSFLGSGRNEQFF
clone_size: NA; j_call: TRBJ1-1; d_call: NA; v_call: TRBV3-1/TRBV3-2; cdr3_nt: TGTGCCAGCAGCCGAATCCCTCAGGGGTCTCGCACTGAAGCTTTCTTT; cdr3_aa: CASSRIPQGSRTEAFF
clone_size: NA; j_call: TRBJ1-3; d_call: NA; v_call: TRBV29-1; cdr3_nt: TGCAGCGTCGGGATTTCTGGAAACACCATATATTTT; cdr3_aa: CSVGISGNTIYF
clone_size: NA; j_call: TRBJ2-1; d_call: NA; v_call: TRBV29-1; cdr3_nt: TGCAGCAGCGGAGGGACCTTGGGGATCTATGAGCAGTTCTTC; cdr3_aa: CSSGGTLGIYEQFF
clone_size: NA; j_call: TRBJ1-3; d_call: NA; v_call: TRBV28; cdr3_nt: TGTGCCAGCAGTCTCCAGGACACCCGCTCTGGAAACACCATATATTTT; cdr3_aa: CASSLQDTRSGNTIYF
clone_size: NA; j_call: TRBJ2-5; d_call: NA; v_call: TRBV7-9; cdr3_nt: TGTGCCAGCAGCTTAAGTAGTGACACCCGACAAGAGACCCAGTACTTC; cdr3_aa: CASSLSSDTRQETQYF
clone_size: NA; j_call: TRBJ2-2; d_call: NA; v_call: TRBV5-1; cdr3_nt: TGCGCCAGCAGCATCGGGACACTTGGTACCGGGGAGCTGTTTTTT; cdr3_aa: CASSIGTLGTGELFF
clone_size: NA; j_call: TRBJ1-1; d_call: TRBD1; v_call: TRBV6-5; cdr3_nt: TGTGCCAGCAGTTATGGGACAGGTGGTGAAGCTTTCTTT; cdr3_aa: CASSYGTGGEAFF
clone_size: NA; j_call: TRBJ2-2; d_call: NA; v_call: TRBV5-1; cdr3_nt: TGCGCCAGCAGCTTTGGACAATACACCGGGGAGCTGTTTTTT; cdr3_aa: CASSFGQYTGELFF
clone_size: NA; j_call: TRBJ2-7; d_call: NA; v_call: TRBV6-5; cdr3_nt: TGTGCCAGCAGTTGGGGTGGGAGGTCATCCTACGAGCAGTACTTC; cdr3_aa: CASSWGGRSSYEQYF
clone_size: NA; j_call: TRBJ2-1; d_call: NA; v_call: TRBV21-1; cdr3_nt: TGTGCCAGCAGCAAAGGGTTTCCGACTAGCGGGAGGAGCGATGAGCAGTTCTTC; cdr3_aa: CASSKGFPTSGRSDEQFF
clone_size: NA; j_call: TRBJ2-1; d_call: NA; v_call: TRBV19; cdr3_nt: TGTGCCAGTTCGACAGCCTACAATGAGCAGTTCTTC; cdr3_aa: CASSTAYNEQFF
clone_size: NA; j_call: TRBJ1-2; d_call: NA; v_call: TRBV9; cdr3_nt: TGTGCCAGCAGCGTCGACCGGGGGAACTATGGCTACACCTTC; cdr3_aa: CASSVDRGNYGYTF
clone_size: NA; j_call: TRBJ2-1; d_call: TRBD2; v_call: TRBV4-3; cdr3_nt: TGCGCCAGCAGCCAAGTAAGCGGGAGGGGGTACAATGAGCAGTTCTTC; cdr3_aa: CASSQVSGRGYNEQFF
clone_size: NA; j_call: TRBJ2-7; d_call: TRBD2; v_call: TRBV14; cdr3_nt: TGTGCCAGCAGCCAATTACCGGGACTAGCCGCCTACGAGCAGTACTTC; cdr3_aa: CASSQLPGLAAYEQYF
clone_size: NA; j_call: TRBJ1-5; d_call: NA; v_call: TRBV18; cdr3_nt: TGTGCCAGCTCGGAGAATAGCAATCAGCCCCAGCATTTT; cdr3_aa: CASSENSNQPQHF
clone_size: NA; j_call: TRBJ2-7; d_call: TRBD1; v_call: TRBV6-1; cdr3_nt: TGTGCCAGCAGTGGAGAGGGGACAGAACGTCCTTACGAGCAGTACTTC; cdr3_aa: CASSGEGTERPYEQYF
clone_size: NA; j_call: TRBJ1-1; d_call: NA; v_call: TRBV7-9; cdr3_nt: TGTGCCAGCACCCTAGATGAAGCAGGGGTCACTGAAGCTTTCTTT; cdr3_aa: CASTLDEAGVTEAFF
clone_size: NA; j_call: TRBJ1-3; d_call: TRBD1; v_call: TRBV4-1; cdr3_nt: TGCGCCAGCAGCCAAAACAGGGGGGCAGGAAACACCATATATTTT; cdr3_aa: CASSQNRGAGNTIYF
clone_size: NA; j_call: TRBJ2-3; d_call: NA; v_call: TRBV5-1; cdr3_nt: TGCGCCAGCAGCTTGGCAGGCGGCGGCGGGATAACAGATACGCAGTATTTT; cdr3_aa: CASSLAGGGGITDTQYF